A selection of T cell receptor beta chains follows, all from one sample in a study of CD8 T cells in Susac syndrome. TCRdb reprocessed the immunoSEQ multiplex PCR reads with MiXCR, giving one entry per CDR3 protein. Of about 70,000 distinct CDR3 sequences listed, around 96% are singletons. Sequenced input: CD4+ T cells from PBMCs. The receptors here all came from a human donor with multiple sclerosis. CDR3s include the opening cysteine and the closing phenylalanine or tryptophan. A D gene is named only where the DNA matches it firmly. Not all rows give a size; the values are once, few, many and, for expanded clones, a class.

V gene	J gene	clone size	D gene	CDR3 DNA	CDR3 protein
TRBV12-3/TRBV12-4	TRBJ2-3	-	-	TGTGCCAGCAGTTTAAGTGGGCGAGATACGCAGTATTTT	CASSLSGRDTQYF
TRBV4-2	TRBJ2-3	-	-	TGTGCCAGCAGCCACCGAGGGACAGATACGCAGTATTTT	CASSHRGTDTQYF
TRBV28	TRBJ2-3	once	TRBD2	TGTGCCAGCAGTTCCGCCGAGCGGGGGTTATATACGCAGTATTTT	CASSSAERGLYTQYF
TRBV5-4	TRBJ2-1	-	-	TGTGCCAGCAGCTTGTACGTGTCTAGCAGGAATGAGCAGTTCTTC	CASSLYVSSRNEQFF
TRBV6-5	TRBJ2-5	-	TRBD1	TGTGCCAGCAGTCCCGGGACAGGGGGCCGAGAGACCCAGTACTTC	CASSPGTGGRETQYF
TRBV20-1	TRBJ2-1	-	TRBD2	TGCAGTGCTAGAGATCCTAGCGGGGTTAACAATGAGCAGTTCTTC	CSARDPSGVNNEQFF
TRBV7-9	TRBJ2-5	-	TRBD2	TGTGCCAGCAGCCCAACGTCTAGCGGGGGGGCCAGGGAGACCCAGTACTTC	CASSPTSSGGARETQYF
TRBV27	TRBJ2-1	-	-	TGTGCCAGCAGTTTACCGGGAACCCGGCAGTTCTTC	CASSLPGTRQFF
TRBV29-1	TRBJ1-2	-	-	TGCAGCGTTGAAGATCAAAGGGTGGAGGGGGTAAGGAACTATGGCTACACCTTC	CSVEDQRVEGVRNYGYTF
TRBV7-2	TRBJ2-3	once	TRBD2	TGTGCCAGCAGTTCCCGGGTAGCGGGTACGCAGTATTTT	CASSSRVAGTQYF
TRBV12-3/TRBV12-4	TRBJ2-1	-	-	TGTGCCAGCAGTTTATTTCTTACCAATGAGCAGTTCTTC	CASSLFLTNEQFF
TRBV12-3/TRBV12-4	TRBJ1-5	-	-	TGTGCCAGCAGCACAAGCCATTCCAGTCAGCCCCAGCATTTT	CASSTSHSSQPQHF
TRBV30	TRBJ1-1	-	-	TGTGCCTGGAGTGTGCAGACGAACACTGAAGCTTTCTTT	CAWSVQTNTEAFF
TRBV28	TRBJ1-5	-	TRBD1	TGTGCCAGCAGTTCGGGACAGGGACGTAGGGCCCAGCATTTT	CASSSGQGRRAQHF
TRBV5-1	TRBJ2-7	-	TRBD2	TGCGCCAGCAGCACAGGGACTAGCGGGCCCCCTCTGGACGAGCAGTACTTC	CASSTGTSGPPLDEQYF
TRBV30	TRBJ1-2	-	TRBD1	TGTGCCTGGAGTCTAGACAGGGGCTATGGCTACACCTTC	CAWSLDRGYGYTF
TRBV20-1	TRBJ2-7	-	-	TGCAGTGCTAGAGATCTGGGTAACCAATACGAGCAGTACTTC	CSARDLGNQYEQYF
TRBV3-1	TRBJ2-7	-	-	TGTGCCAGCAGTTCCCGACAGGTCCGCCCCTACGAGCAGTACTTC	CASSSRQVRPYEQYF